These T cell receptor beta chains were read from a single sample in a study of blood T cell repertoires in COVID-19. Sequencing used immunoSEQ multiplex PCR; TCRdb keeps in-frame clones, though not all of them. The sample yields around 100,000 clones, around 81% seen once. Sequencing was carried out using peripheral blood. These receptors were collected from a man aged 45-60 years with active or convalescent COVID-19. Both conserved end residues are trimmed from each CDR3. Not every row has a clone size; where given, it reads once, few, many or a size class.

J gene,V gene,clone size,CDR3 protein
TRBJ2-7,TRBV5-1,NA,ASSRGQGGPEQY
TRBJ1-1,TRBV7-3,few,ASSIQPGGREAF
TRBJ2-5,TRBV19,NA,ASSTRQGVETQY
TRBJ1-2,TRBV15,once,ATSRVGQRAYGYT
TRBJ2-3,TRBV19,NA,ASAPSGSTDTQY
TRBJ1-3,TRBV11-1,NA,ASSPQSSGNTIY
TRBJ2-1,TRBV3-1/TRBV3-2,NA,ASSQVQNPNEQF
TRBJ2-7,TRBV6-5,NA,ASRPGLSEQY
TRBJ2-5,TRBV7-3,NA,ASSSPGTSGTQY
TRBJ2-2,TRBV19,once,AGRDRGVTGELF
TRBJ2-1,TRBV25-1,few,ASSVSFVHEQF
TRBJ2-7,TRBV5-1,NA,ASSLDRDIDEQY
TRBJ2-1,TRBV24-1,once,ATSDSGSNEQF
TRBJ1-1,TRBV7-8,NA,ASFVGRVRTTEAF
TRBJ1-4,TRBV2,once,ASSEGGQGGEKLF
TRBJ2-1,TRBV7-3,NA,ASSLLHNTNEQF
TRBJ2-2,TRBV10-3,NA,ATMGLAGGTGELF
TRBJ2-7,TRBV9,NA,ASSVADRLTYEQY
TRBJ2-1,TRBV7-9,once,ASSINYNEQF
TRBJ1-2,TRBV28,NA,ASNVKGVGYT
TRBJ1-1,TRBV2,few,ASSGGASMNTEAF
TRBJ1-2,TRBV12-5,NA,ASGPGTGGLT
TRBJ2-7,TRBV3-1/TRBV3-2,NA,ASSQDSSASYEQY
TRBJ2-2,TRBV27,many,ASSSRGETGELF
TRBJ1-5,TRBV24-1,NA,ATSGGDRAQPQH
TRBJ1-2,TRBV9,many,ASSVEATAVYGYT
TRBJ2-3,TRBV5-4,NA,ASSLADTQY
TRBJ1-2,TRBV10-3,NA,AISERTGGEGYT
TRBJ2-1,TRBV5-1,once,ASSLALAGRGDEQF
TRBJ1-5,TRBV11-2,NA,ASSLEGRGAQH
TRBJ2-7,TRBV19,few,ASSIENRAPYEQY
TRBJ1-1,TRBV7-3,NA,ASRLTVNTEAF
TRBJ1-2,TRBV19,NA,ASSLRQGRHYGYT
TRBJ2-1,TRBV24-1,once,ATSAGGDEQF
TRBJ1-3,TRBV20-1,NA,SASQGSGNTIY
TRBJ2-6,TRBV7-8,NA,ASSLRTGGSGANVLT
TRBJ1-5,TRBV27,NA,ASSLSDPTPSEPQH
TRBJ2-5,TRBV9,once,ASSVVRGQETQY
TRBJ1-3,TRBV24-1,NA,ATSDSRGSGNTIY
TRBJ2-2,TRBV7-2,NA,ASSQLPLNTGELF
TRBJ1-2,TRBV24-1,NA,ATSDPGTGWGYT
TRBJ1-2,TRBV4-2,few,ASSQEGQASYGYT
TRBJ2-5,TRBV27,NA,ASSLSRVYQETQY
TRBJ1-2,TRBV5-5,NA,ASSYRQWDYGYT
TRBJ1-4,TRBV5-1,NA,ASGPDREGEKLF
TRBJ1-1,TRBV7-9,once,ASGRGGALTEAF
TRBJ2-1,TRBV18,NA,ASSLTGTSGPSEQF
TRBJ1-1,TRBV29-1,NA,STRLMNTEAF
TRBJ1-2,TRBV3-1/TRBV3-2,few,ASSQSVSANYGYT
TRBJ1-1,TRBV5-6,NA,ASSLDRDTEAF
TRBJ1-2,TRBV18,NA,ASSPPGGNGYT
TRBJ1-6,TRBV2,NA,AGQGYRDSPLH